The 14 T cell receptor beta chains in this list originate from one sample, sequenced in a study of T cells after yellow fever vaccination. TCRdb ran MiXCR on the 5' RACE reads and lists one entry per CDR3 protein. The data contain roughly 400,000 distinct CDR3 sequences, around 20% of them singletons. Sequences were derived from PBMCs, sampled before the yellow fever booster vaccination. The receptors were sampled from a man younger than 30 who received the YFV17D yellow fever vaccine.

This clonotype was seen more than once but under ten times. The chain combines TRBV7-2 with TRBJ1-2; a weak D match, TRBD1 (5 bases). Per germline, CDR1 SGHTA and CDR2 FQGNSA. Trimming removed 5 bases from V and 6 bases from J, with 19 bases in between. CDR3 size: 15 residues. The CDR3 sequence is CASSRREALGDGYTF. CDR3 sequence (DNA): TGTGCCAGCAGCCGAAGGGAGGCCTTGGGGGATGGCTACACCTTC. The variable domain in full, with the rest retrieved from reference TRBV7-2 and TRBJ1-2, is GAGVSQSPSNKVTEKGKDVELRCDPISGHTALYWYRQSLGQGLEFLIYFQGNSAPDKSGLPSDRFSAERTGGSVSTLTIQRTQQEDSAVYLCASSRREALGDGYTFGSGTRLTVV.

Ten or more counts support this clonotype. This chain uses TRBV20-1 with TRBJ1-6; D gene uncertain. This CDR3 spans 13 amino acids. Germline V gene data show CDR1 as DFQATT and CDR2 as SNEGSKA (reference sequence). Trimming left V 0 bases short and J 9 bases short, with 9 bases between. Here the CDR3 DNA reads TGCAGTGCTAGAGAGGTGGCGGGTTCACCCCTCCACTTT. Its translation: CSAREVAGSPLHF.

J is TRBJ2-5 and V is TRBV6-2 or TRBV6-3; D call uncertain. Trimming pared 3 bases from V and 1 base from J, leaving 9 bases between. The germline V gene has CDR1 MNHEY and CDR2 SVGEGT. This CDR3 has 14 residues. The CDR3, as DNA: TGTGCCAGCAGTTATGCGGCCTTCCAAGAGACCCAGTACTTC. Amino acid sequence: CASSYAAFQETQYF.

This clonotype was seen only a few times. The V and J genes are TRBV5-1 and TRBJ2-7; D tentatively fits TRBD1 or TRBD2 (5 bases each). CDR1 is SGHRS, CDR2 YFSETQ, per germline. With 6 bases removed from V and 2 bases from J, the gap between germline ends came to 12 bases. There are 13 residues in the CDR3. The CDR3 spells CASIRDPAYEQYF. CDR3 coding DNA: TGCGCCAGCATCAGGGACCCTGCCTACGAGCAGTACTTC.

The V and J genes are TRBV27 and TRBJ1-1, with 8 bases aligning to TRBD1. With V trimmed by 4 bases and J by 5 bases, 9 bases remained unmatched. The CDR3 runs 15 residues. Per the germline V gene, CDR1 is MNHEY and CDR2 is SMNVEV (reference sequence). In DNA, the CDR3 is TGTGCCAGCAGTTCTCGGACAGGGCCGCGGACTGAAGCTTTCTTT. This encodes CASSSRTGPRTEAFF.

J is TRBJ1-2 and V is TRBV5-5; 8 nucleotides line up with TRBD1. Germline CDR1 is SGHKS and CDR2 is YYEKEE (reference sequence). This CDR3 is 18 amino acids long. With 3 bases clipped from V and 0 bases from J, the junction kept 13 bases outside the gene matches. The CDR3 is CASSWTDRGLLSNYGYTF. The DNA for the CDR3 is TGTGCCAGCAGCTGGACCGACAGGGGCCTACTATCTAACTATGGCTACACCTTC.

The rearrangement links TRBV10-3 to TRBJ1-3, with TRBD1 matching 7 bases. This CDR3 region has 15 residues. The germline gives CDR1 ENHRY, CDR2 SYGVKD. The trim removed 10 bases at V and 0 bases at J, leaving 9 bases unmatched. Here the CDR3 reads CATTIGTDSGNTIYF. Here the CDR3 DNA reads TGTGCCACCACGATCGGGACAGACTCTGGAAACACCATATATTTT.

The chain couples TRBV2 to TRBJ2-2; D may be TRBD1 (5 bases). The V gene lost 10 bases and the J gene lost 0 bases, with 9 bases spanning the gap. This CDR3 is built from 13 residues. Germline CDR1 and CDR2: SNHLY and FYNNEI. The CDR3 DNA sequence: TGTGCCATCAGGGCAGCGAACACCGGGGAGCTGTTTTTT. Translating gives CAIRAANTGELFF.

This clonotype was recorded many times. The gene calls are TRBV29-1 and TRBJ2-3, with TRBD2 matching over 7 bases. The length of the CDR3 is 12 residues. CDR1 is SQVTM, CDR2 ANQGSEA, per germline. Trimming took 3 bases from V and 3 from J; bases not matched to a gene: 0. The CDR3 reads CSVDGGTDTQYF. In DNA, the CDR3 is TGCAGCGTTGACGGGGGGACAGATACGCAGTATTTT.

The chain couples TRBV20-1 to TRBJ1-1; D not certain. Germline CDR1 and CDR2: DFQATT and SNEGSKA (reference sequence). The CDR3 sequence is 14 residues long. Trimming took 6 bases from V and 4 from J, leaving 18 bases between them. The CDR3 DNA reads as TGCAGTGCCCGCCCCCCCGGTCGGGGCACTGAAGCTTTCTTT. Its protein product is CSARPPGRGTEAFF.

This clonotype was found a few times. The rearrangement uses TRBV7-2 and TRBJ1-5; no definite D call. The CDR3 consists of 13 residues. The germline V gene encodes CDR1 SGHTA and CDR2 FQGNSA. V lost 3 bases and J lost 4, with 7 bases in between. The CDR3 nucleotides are TGTGCCAGCAGCTTGAGTTTAAATCAGCCCCAGCATTTT. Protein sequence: CASSLSLNQPQHF.

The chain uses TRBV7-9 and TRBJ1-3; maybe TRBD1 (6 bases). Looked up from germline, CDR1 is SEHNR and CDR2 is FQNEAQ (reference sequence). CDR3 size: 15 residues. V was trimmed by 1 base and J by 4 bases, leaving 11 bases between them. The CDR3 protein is CASSLVSGAGNTIYF. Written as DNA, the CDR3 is TGTGCCAGCAGCTTAGTTTCAGGGGCCGGAAACACCATATATTTT.

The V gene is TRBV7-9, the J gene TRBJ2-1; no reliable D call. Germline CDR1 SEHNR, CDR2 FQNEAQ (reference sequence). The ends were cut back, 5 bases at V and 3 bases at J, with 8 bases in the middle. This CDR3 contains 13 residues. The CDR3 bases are TGTGCCAGCAGCGCCCTGAACTACAATGAGCAGTTCTTC. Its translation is CASSALNYNEQFF.

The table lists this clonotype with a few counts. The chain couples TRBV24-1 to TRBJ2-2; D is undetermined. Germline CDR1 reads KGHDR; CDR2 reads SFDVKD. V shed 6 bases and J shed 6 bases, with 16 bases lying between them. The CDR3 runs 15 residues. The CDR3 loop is CATSPGLPRPGELFF. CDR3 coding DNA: TGTGCCACCAGTCCGGGCCTTCCGAGGCCCGGGGAGCTGTTTTTT.